The TCR beta chain under discussion was sequenced for a study of early T cells in non-severe SARS-CoV-2 infection. Across the study: Bulk RNA isolated from unsorted whole blood underwent sequencing; chains were not paired.

To note about this clonotype: Its antigen is currently unknown. One base away lies a much larger clone, so this may be a sequencing read error.

Attachment of unique molecular identifiers was made to individual cDNA molecules. TCRdb re-called the 5' RACE reads with MiXCR, one entry per CDR3 protein. The sample holds 95,000 to 110,000 distinct CDR3 sequences; around 10% are singletons and the top ten take roughly 7.1%. Overall study findings and caveats: Using VDJdb, the matching emphasized anti-spike CD8 responses while missing private and CD4 specificities.

Sample: whole blood. This receptor was obtained from an adult who was a healthcare worker with PCR-confirmed SARS-CoV-2 infection or an uninfected control (not recorded which).

For the CDR3, the DNA is TGCGCCAGCAGCCCGACTAGCAGGAACACCGGGGAGCCGTTTTTT. Translating it yields CASSPTSRNTGEPFF. V and J are TRBV5-1 and TRBJ2-2; 7 bases map to TRBD2. Looked up from germline, CDR1 is SGHRS and CDR2 is YFSETQ. This CDR3 spans 15 amino acids.